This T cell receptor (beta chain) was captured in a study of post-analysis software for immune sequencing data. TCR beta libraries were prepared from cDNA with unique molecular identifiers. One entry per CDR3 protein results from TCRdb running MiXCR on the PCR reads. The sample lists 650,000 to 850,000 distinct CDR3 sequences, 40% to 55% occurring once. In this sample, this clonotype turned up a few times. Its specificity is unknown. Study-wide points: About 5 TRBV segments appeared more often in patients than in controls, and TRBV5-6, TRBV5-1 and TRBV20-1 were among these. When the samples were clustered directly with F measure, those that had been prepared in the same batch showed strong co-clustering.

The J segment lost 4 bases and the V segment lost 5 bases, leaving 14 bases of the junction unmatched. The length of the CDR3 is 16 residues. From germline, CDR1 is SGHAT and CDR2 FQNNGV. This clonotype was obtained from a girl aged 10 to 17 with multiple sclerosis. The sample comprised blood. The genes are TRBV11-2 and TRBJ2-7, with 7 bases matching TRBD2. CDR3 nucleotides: TGTGCCAGCAGCCCAGCAGGCGGACTAGGCTGGTACGAGCAGTACTTC. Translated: CASSPAGGLGWYEQYF.